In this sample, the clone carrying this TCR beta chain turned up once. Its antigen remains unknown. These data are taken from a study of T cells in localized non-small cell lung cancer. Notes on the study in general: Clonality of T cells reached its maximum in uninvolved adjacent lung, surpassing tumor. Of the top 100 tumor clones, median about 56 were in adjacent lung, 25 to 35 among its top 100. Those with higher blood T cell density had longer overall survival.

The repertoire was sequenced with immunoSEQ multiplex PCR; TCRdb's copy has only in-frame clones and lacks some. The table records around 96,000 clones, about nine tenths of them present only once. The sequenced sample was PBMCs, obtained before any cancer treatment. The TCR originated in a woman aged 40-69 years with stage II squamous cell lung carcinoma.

This CDR3 reads CASSLVQGLLKPYEQYF. The CDR3 DNA reads TGTGCCAGCAGCTTAGTACAGGGCCTACTTAAACCCTACGAGCAGTACTTC. The chain links TRBV7-9 to TRBJ2-7; possible D gene TRBD1, 6 bases. The CDR3 is 17 residues long. The germline V gene has CDR1 SEHNR and CDR2 FQNEAQ (reference sequence). Trimming stripped 1 base from V and 2 bases from J, with 18 bases between.